This T cell receptor beta chain was found in a study of cytomegalovirus exposure and HLA in healthy donors. Study as a whole: The roughly 100 million unique TCR beta sequences, from 150 million to 200 million T cells, were found by an earlier analysis. Whole-study findings and limits: Later work found that TCR association rates differed between HLA loci; DRB1 had the most and HLA-C the fewest.

The CDR3 is 13 amino acids. Unmatched junction bases numbered 6, after V lost 1 base and J lost 10 bases. In germline, CDR1 is MNHNS, CDR2 SASEGT. As for this clone: Its antigen remains unidentified.

The PCR ran on 60 Vbeta and 13 Jbeta primers. Here immunoSEQ multiplex PCR was the method, and the copy in TCRdb shows in-frame clones only, minus some. The profile shows approximately 130,000 clones, around 81% of them singletons. Specimen: PBMCs. The clonotype originates from a man aged 18 to 30 in good health and CMV-seronegative. The V call is TRBV6-1, the J call TRBJ1-1; 7 positions agree with TRBD1. In nucleotides, the CDR3 is TGTGCCAGCAGTGAAGTACAGGGGCACGTAGCTTTCTTT. Its protein product is CASSEVQGHVAFF.